These 19 T cell receptor beta chains originate from one sample sequenced in a study of regulatory T cells in long-lasting Graves disease. With iRepertoire HTBI primers and Arm-PCR of CDR3 regions, TCR beta libraries were built. Using its own MiXCR run on the multiplex PCR reads, TCRdb lists one record per CDR3 protein. The sample includes a few hundred thousand distinct CDR3 sequences, roughly 22% seen only once; the top ten take around 13%. Time point noted: persistent/refractory GD, antithyroid drugs over 5 years with positive TRAb. The TCR library was made from RNA extracted from PBMCs. The starting material was peripheral blood mononuclear cells (PBMCs), obtained when the disease was refractory, from a patient treated with antithyroid drugs. Receptors were obtained from a female donor with Graves disease.

The chain links TRBV7-9 to TRBJ1-1, with D tentatively TRBD1 (5 bases). This CDR3 has 15 residues. The V gene lost 1 base and the J gene lost 1 base, with 10 bases spanning the gap. Germline assignment: CDR1 SEHNR and CDR2 FQNEAQ (reference sequence). The CDR3 DNA sequence: TGTGCCAGCAGCTTAGTAATGGGGGAGAACACTGAAGCTTTCTTT. Translating it yields CASSLVMGENTEAFF.

The rearrangement joins TRBV4-3 to TRBJ2-2; 8 bases agree with TRBD1. J gave up 4 bases and V 3 bases, and 7 bases lay outside the gene matches. The CDR3 length is 16 residues. Germline CDR1 and CDR2: LGHNA and YSLEER. CDR3 amino acids: CASSQQGALGTGELFF. CDR3 nucleotides: TGCGCCAGCAGCCAGCAGGGGGCCCTGGGCACCGGGGAGCTGTTTTTT.

Written as DNA, the CDR3 is TGCGCCAGCAGCTTGGAGGGACTTCTCCGGAGGGAGACCCAGTACTTC. Its protein product is CASSLEGLLRRETQYF. This chain links TRBV5-1 with TRBJ2-5, with D perhaps TRBD2 (6 bases). CDR1 is SGHRS, CDR2 YFSETQ, per germline. V dropped 0 bases and J dropped 5 bases, with 17 bases sitting between them. The CDR3 sequence is 16 residues long.

This clonotype was seen a handful of times. The chain joins TRBV6-5 to TRBJ1-5; D is perhaps TRBD1 (5 bases). The germline V gene encodes CDR1 MNHEY and CDR2 SVGAGI. The V end lost 0 bases, the J end lost 5 bases, and 11 bases lay between the germline ends. The CDR3 has 15 residues. In nucleotides, the CDR3 is TGTGCCAGCAGTTACTCATGGGGCGGCGATCAGCCCCAGCATTTT. It specifies CASSYSWGGDQPQHF.

As DNA, the CDR3 is TGTGCCAGCAGCGTAGTGTCCAGCGGGGGAAACAATGAGCAGTTCTTC. Encoded protein: CASSVVSSGGNNEQFF. V and J are TRBV9 and TRBJ2-5; TRBD2 matches 8 bases. The DNA end is a closer match to TRBJ2-1, so the J assignment may be wrong. The CDR3 runs to 16 residues. Germline CDR1 is SGDLS and CDR2 is YYNGEE.

The gene calls are TRBV7-9 and TRBJ1-1; no firm D call. Germline lookup yields CDR1 SEHNR and CDR2 FQNEAQ (reference sequence). The length of the CDR3 is 16 residues. The germline V and J ends were trimmed by 1 base and 5 bases, with 17 bases remaining between them. CDR3 DNA sequence: TGTGCCAGCAGCTTAGGGGGTCTGGGGATTAGTACTGAAGCTTTCTTT. Protein sequence: CASSLGGLGISTEAFF.

This clonotype showed up many times. The chain employs TRBV20-1 and TRBJ2-5; TRBD2 agrees at 9 bases. Germline trimming cut 3 bases from V and 5 bases from J; bases unmatched to any gene: 7. Germline lookup yields CDR1 DFQATT and CDR2 SNEGSKA (reference sequence). This CDR3 is 14 amino acids long. The CDR3 region has the DNA TGCAGTGCTAGTATTGAGGCGGGAGGGGAGACCCAGTACTTC. It translates to CSASIEAGGETQYF.

As regards this clonotype: A much larger clone is a single base away; this may be a read error. J is TRBJ1-5 and V is TRBV20-1; D is possibly TRBD1 (6 bases). Per the germline V gene, CDR1 is DFQATT and CDR2 is SNEGSKA (reference sequence). Deletions cut 6 bases from V and 6 bases from J, with 15 bases between. The CDR3 loop spans 13 amino acids. The CDR3, as DNA: TGCAGTGCAAGGGGGGCAGGGCTTCAGCCCCAGCATTTT. This encodes CSARGAGLQPQHF.

This clonotype turned up a few times. This sequence joins TRBV7-3 and TRBJ1-5; D perhaps matches TRBD1 (5 bases). V was shortened by 2 bases and J by 0 bases, with 11 bases between the two germline ends. The CDR3 has 16 residues. CDR1 is SGHTA, CDR2 FQGTGA, per germline. The CDR3 loop is CASSLFYRSSNQPQHF. The CDR3 DNA follows: TGTGCCAGCAGCTTATTCTACAGGTCTAGCAATCAGCCCCAGCATTTT.

Many counts were recorded for this clonotype. The chain combines TRBV28 with TRBJ1-2; D may be TRBD1 (5 bases). The CDR3 totals 15 residues. Trimming stripped 10 bases from V and 4 bases from J, with 22 bases between. Germline V gene lookup returns CDR1 MDHEN and CDR2 SYDVKM. Written as DNA, the CDR3 is TGTGCCATCGCAGTTTCTGTCGGGGCCGGCTATGGCTACACCTTC. Translation gives CAIAVSVGAGYGYTF.

V gene TRBV2 combines with J gene TRBJ2-1; TRBD2 is a possible D gene (5 bases). Germline V gene lookup returns CDR1 SNHLY and CDR2 FYNNEI. V was shortened by 3 bases and J by 6 bases, with 18 bases between the two germline ends. The CDR3 is 16 amino acids. The CDR3 nucleotides read TGTGCCAGCAGTGAGGGTAGGGCGCCCGGGGTCAATGAGCAGTTCTTC. This gives the protein CASSEGRAPGVNEQFF.

The V and J genes are TRBV19 and TRBJ2-2; 15 nucleotides align to TRBD2. The CDR3 covers 17 residues. V shed 5 bases and J 7 bases; nucleotides not matched to a gene: 8. Germline CDR1 is LNHDA and CDR2 is SQIVND (reference sequence). CDR3 protein: CASSYGLAGGPLGELFF. The CDR3 DNA follows: TGTGCCAGTAGTTACGGACTAGCGGGAGGGCCCCTCGGGGAGCTGTTTTTT. Combining the CDR3 with reference TRBV19 and TRBJ2-2 gives the whole variable domain DGGITQSPKYLFRKEGQNVTLSCEQNLNHDAMYWYRQDPGQGLRLIYYSQIVNDFQKGDIAEGYSVSREKKESFPLTVTSAQKNPTAFYLCASSYGLAGGPLGELFFGEGSRLTVL.

Worth noting for this clonotype: One end of the junction does not line up with germline, which may come from a read error. The chain uses TRBV2 and TRBJ2-1; 14 bases align to TRBD2. The CDR3 spans 15 residues. CDR1 is SNHLY, CDR2 FYNNEI, per germline. The chain's CDR3 is CASSVGTSGGYESVF. In nucleotides, the CDR3 is TGTGCCAGCAGTGTAGGGACTAGCGGGGGCTACGAGTCGGTCTTC.

This clonotype was seen many times. The V call is TRBV29-1, the J call TRBJ1-1; a possible D gene is TRBD1 (5 bases). Trimming took 3 bases from V and 1 from J, leaving 9 bases between them. There are 13 residues in the CDR3. Germline V gene lookup returns CDR1 SQVTM and CDR2 ANQGSEA. The CDR3, as DNA: TGCAGCGTTGATATGGGGGAGAACACTGAAGCTTTCTTT. This sequence encodes CSVDMGENTEAFF.

This clonotype has a single count. A much larger clone lies a single base off, so this may be a read error. The conserved phenylalanine or tryptophan normally closing the CDR3 is absent here, so this likely arose from a read error. V gene TRBV28 combines with J gene TRBJ1-1, with D tentatively TRBD1 (6 bases). Per germline, CDR1 MDHEN and CDR2 SYDVKM. The CDR3 length is 16 residues. The V end lost 1 base, the J end lost 4 bases, and 16 bases lay between the germline ends. CDR3 loop: CASSLYGGLRATEAFS. The CDR3 coding sequence is TGTGCCAGCAGTTTATACGGGGGGCTTCGGGCCACTGAAGCTTTCTCT.

This clonotype was picked up many times. The chain employs TRBV6-5 and TRBJ1-2, with D unresolved. The CDR3 has 13 amino acids. The germline V and J ends were trimmed by 0 bases and 5 bases, with 7 bases remaining between them. Germline lookup yields CDR1 MNHEY and CDR2 SVGAGI. CDR3 nucleotide sequence: TGTGCCAGCAGTTACTCAGGGCCTTATGGCTACACCTTC. Translation gives CASSYSGPYGYTF.

This clonotype has only a few counts. The V call is TRBV27, the J call TRBJ2-2; 8 bases are a match to TRBD2. The V segment lost 3 bases and the J segment 5 bases; nucleotides outside the gene matches: 5. This CDR3 spans 15 amino acids. Germline CDR1 is MNHEY and CDR2 is SMNVEV (reference sequence). CDR3 protein: CASSFSGIGTGELFF. In DNA form, the CDR3 reads TGTGCCAGCAGTTTTAGCGGGATCGGGACCGGGGAGCTGTTTTTT.

The genes are TRBV6-1 and TRBJ2-2; 7 nucleotides match TRBD2. The CDR3 covers 13 residues. Germline trimming cut 8 bases from V and 5 bases from J; bases unmatched to any gene: 5. Per the germline V gene, CDR1 is MNHNS and CDR2 is SASEGT. The CDR3 reads CASGGELTGELFF. The DNA for the CDR3 is TGTGCCAGCGGGGGGGAATTAACCGGGGAGCTGTTTTTT.

This clonotype was seen a few times. This chain connects TRBV12-3 or TRBV12-4 to TRBJ2-6; perhaps D is TRBD1 or TRBD2 (5 bases each). V lost 6 bases, J lost 3 bases, and 18 bases lay in between. CDR3 length: 17 amino acids. CDR3 DNA: TGTGCCAGCAGGGAGAGGTGGGGGATAAGTGGGGCCAACGTCCTGACTTTC. Its translation is CASRERWGISGANVLTF.